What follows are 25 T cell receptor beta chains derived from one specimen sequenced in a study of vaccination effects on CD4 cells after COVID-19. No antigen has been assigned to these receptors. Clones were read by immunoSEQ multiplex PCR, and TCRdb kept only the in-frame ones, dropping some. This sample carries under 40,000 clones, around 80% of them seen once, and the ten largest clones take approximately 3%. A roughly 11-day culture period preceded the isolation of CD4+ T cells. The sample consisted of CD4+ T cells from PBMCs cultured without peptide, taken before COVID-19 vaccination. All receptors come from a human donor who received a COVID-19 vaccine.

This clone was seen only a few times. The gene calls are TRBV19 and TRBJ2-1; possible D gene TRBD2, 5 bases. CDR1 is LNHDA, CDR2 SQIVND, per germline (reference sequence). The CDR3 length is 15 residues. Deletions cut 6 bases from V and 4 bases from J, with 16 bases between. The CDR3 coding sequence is TGTGCCAGTAGCTCGTTCCTCGGGGAATACAATGAGCAGTTCTTC. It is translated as CASSSFLGEYNEQFF.

In DNA form, the CDR3 reads TGTGCCAGCAGTTTATACGCGAAACAGGAGCGTGGCTACACCTTC. Its protein is CASSLYAKQERGYTF. The chain joins TRBV28 to TRBJ1-2; weak D call: TRBD1 (5 bases). Germline CDR1 is MDHEN and CDR2 is SYDVKM. This CDR3 has 15 residues. V lost 1 base and J lost 7, with 16 bases in between.

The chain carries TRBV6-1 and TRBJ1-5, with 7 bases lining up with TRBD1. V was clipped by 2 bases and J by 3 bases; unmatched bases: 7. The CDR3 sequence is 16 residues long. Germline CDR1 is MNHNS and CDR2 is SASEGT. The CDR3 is CASSEKGARNNQPQHF. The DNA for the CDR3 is TGTGCCAGCAGTGAAAAGGGGGCAAGGAACAATCAGCCCCAGCATTTT.

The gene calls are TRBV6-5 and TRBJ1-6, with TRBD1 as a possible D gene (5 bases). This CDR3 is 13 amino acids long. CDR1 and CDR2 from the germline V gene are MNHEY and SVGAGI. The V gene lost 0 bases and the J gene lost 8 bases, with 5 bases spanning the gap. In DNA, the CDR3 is TGTGCCAGCAGTTACTCGGGGGATTCACCCCTCCACTTT. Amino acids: CASSYSGDSPLHF.

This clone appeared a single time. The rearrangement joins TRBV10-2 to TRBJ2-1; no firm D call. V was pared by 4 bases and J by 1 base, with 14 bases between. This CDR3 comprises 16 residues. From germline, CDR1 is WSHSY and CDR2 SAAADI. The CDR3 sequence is CASSVLWAVSYNEQFF. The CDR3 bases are TGCGCCAGCAGTGTACTTTGGGCCGTTTCCTACAATGAGCAGTTCTTC.

The CDR3 loop reads CASSPGTGTSGGQETQYF. CDR3 coding DNA: TGTGCCAGTAGTCCCGGGACTGGGACTAGCGGGGGGCAAGAGACCCAGTACTTC. This chain joins TRBV19 and TRBJ2-5; 15 bases agree with TRBD2. CDR1 is LNHDA and CDR2 is SQIVND in the germline V gene (reference sequence). The V segment lost 5 bases and the J segment 2 bases; nucleotides outside the gene matches: 9. The CDR3 contains 18 residues.

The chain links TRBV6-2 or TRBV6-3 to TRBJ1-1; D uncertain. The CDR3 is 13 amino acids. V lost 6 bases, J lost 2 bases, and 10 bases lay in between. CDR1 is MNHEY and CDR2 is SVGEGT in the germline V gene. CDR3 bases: TGTGCCAGCAGCCCCACCGCCAACACTGAAGCTTTCTTT. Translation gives CASSPTANTEAFF.

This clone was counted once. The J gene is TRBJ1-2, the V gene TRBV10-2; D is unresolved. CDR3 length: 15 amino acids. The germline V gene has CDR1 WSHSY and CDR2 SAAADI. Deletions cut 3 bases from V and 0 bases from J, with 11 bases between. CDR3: CASSDPGNSNYGYTF. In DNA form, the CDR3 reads TGCGCCAGCAGTGACCCCGGGAACTCTAACTATGGCTACACCTTC.

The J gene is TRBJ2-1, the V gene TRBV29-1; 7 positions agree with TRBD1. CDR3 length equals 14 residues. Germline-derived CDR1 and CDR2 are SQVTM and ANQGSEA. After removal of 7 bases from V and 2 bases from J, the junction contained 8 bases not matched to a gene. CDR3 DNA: TGCAGCGCCCCGAGAGGGGGCACCTACAATGAGCAGTTCTTC. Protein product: CSAPRGGTYNEQFF.

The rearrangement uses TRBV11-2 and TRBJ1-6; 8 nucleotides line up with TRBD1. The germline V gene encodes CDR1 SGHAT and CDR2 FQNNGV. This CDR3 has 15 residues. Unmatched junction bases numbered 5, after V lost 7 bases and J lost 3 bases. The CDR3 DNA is TGTGCCAGCACGACCGGGACAGGCTATAATTCACCCCTCCACTTT. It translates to CASTTGTGYNSPLHF.

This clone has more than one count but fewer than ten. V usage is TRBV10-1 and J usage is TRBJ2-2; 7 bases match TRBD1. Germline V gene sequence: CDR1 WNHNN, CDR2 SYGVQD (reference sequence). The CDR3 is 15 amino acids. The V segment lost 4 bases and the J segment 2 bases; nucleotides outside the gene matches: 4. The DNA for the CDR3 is TGCGCCAGCAGTGCTTACAGGGGAAACACCGGGGAGCTGTTTTTT. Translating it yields CASSAYRGNTGELFF.

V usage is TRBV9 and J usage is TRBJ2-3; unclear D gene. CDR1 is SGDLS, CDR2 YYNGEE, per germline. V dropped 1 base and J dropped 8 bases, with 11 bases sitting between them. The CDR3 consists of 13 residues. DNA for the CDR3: TGTGCCAGCAGCGTATCTCTGGGTGGTACGCAGTATTTT. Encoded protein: CASSVSLGGTQYF. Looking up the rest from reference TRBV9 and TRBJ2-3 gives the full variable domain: DSGVTQTPKHLITATGQRVTLRCSPRSGDLSVYWYQQSLDQGLQFLIQYYNGEERAKGNILERFSAQQFPDLHSELNLSSLELGDSALYFCASSVSLGGTQYFGPGTRLTVL.

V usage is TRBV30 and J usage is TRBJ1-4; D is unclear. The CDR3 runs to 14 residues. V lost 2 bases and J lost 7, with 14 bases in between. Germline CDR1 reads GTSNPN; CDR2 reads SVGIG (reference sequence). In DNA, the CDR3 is TGTGCCTGGAGTTCGGAAAGGGTCGGTGAAAAACTGTTTTTT. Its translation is CAWSSERVGEKLFF.

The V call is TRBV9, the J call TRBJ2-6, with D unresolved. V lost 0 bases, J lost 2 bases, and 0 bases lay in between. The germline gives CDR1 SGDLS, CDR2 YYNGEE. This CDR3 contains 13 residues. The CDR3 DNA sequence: TGTGCCAGCAGCGTAGCTGGGGCCAACGTCCTGACTTTC. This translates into CASSVAGANVLTF.

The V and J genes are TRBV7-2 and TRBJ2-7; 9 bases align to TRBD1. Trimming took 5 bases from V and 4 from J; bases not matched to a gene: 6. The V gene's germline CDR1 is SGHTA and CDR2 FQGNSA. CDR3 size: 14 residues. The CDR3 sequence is CASSARTGDYEQYV. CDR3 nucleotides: TGTGCCAGCAGCGCCCGGACAGGGGATTACGAGCAGTACGTC.

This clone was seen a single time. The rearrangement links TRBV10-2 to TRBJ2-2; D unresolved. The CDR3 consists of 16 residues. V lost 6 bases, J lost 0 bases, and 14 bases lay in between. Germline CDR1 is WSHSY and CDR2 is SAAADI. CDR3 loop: CASSALAPANTGELFF. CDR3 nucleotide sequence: TGCGCCAGCAGCGCCCTCGCACCGGCGAACACCGGGGAGCTGTTTTTT.

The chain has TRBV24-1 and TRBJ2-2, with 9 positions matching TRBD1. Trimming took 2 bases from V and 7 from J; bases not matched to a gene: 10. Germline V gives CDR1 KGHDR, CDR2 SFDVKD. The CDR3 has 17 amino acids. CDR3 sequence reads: CATSDSRGTGKNGELFF. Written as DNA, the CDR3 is TGTGCCACCAGTGATTCCCGCGGGACAGGGAAGAACGGGGAGCTGTTTTTT.

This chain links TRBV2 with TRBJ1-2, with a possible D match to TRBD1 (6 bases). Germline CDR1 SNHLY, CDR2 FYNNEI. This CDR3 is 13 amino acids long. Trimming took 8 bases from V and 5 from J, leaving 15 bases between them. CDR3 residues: CASSLQGAYGYTF. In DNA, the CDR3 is TGTGCCAGCTCGCTACAGGGCGCATATGGCTACACCTTC. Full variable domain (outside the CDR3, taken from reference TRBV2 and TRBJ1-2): EPEVTQTPSHQVTQMGQEVILRCVPISNHLYFYWYRQILGQKVEFLVSFYNNEISEKSEIFDDQFSVERPDGSNFTLKIRSTKLEDSAMYFCASSLQGAYGYTFGSGTRLTVV.

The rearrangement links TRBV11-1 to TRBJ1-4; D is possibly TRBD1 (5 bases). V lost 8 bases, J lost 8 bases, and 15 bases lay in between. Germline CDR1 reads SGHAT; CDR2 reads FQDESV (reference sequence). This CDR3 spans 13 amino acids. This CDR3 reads CASRLGPGEKLFF. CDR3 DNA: TGTGCCAGCCGATTGGGGCCTGGGGAAAAACTGTTTTTT.

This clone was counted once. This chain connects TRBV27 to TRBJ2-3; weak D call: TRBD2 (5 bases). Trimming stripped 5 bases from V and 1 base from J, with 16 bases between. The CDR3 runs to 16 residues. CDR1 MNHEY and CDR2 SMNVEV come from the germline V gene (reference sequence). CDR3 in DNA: TGTGCCAGCAGTACCCGGACTGGCGCGGGCACAGATACGCAGTATTTT. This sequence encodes CASSTRTGAGTDTQYF.

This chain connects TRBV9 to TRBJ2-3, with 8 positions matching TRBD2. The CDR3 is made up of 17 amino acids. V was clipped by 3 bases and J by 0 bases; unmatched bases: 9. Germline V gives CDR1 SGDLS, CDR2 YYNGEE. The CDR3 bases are TGTGCCAGCAGCGATTTTGGGGGCGGGGGGAGCACAGATACGCAGTATTTT. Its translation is CASSDFGGGGSTDTQYF.

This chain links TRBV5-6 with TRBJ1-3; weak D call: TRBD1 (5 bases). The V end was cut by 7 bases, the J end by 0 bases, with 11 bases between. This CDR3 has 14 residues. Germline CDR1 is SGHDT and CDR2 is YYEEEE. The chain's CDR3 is CASFRGSSGNTIYF. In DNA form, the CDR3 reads TGTGCCAGCTTTCGGGGGTCCTCTGGAAACACCATATATTTT.

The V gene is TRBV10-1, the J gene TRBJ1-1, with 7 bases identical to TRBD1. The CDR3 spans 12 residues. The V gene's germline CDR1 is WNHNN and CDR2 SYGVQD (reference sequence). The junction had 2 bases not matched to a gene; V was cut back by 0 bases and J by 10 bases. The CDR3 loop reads CASSESRTGAFF. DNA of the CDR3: TGCGCCAGCAGTGAGTCGCGGACAGGAGCTTTCTTT.

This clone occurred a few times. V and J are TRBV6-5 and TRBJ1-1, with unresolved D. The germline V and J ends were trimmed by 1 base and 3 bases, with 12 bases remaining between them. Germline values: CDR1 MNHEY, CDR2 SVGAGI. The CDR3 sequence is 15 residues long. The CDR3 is CASSYYGNTDTEAFF. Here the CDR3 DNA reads TGTGCCAGCAGTTACTACGGGAACACTGACACTGAAGCTTTCTTT.

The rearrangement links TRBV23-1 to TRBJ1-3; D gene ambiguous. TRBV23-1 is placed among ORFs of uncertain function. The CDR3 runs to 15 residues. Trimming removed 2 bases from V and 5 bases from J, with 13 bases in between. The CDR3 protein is CASSQTPAARNTIYF. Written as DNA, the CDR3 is TGCGCCAGCAGTCAAACGCCGGCAGCACGAAACACCATATATTTT.